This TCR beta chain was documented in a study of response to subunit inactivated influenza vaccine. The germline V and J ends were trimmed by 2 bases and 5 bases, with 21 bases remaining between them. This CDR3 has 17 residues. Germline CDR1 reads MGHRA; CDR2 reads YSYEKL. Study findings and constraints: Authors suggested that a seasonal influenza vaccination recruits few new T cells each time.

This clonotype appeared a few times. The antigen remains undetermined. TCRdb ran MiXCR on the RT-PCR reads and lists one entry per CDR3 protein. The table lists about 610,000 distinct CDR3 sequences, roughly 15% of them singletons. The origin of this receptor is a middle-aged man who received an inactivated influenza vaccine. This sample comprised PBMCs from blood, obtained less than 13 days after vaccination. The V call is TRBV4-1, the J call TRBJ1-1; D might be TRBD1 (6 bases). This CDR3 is CASSQSSRGEEGTEAFF. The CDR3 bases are TGCGCCAGCAGCCAAAGTAGCAGGGGAGAAGAAGGGACTGAAGCTTTCTTT.